The 12 T cell receptor beta chains below all came from one sample that was sequenced in a study of T-cell memory formation after mild COVID-19 (dated by TCRdb to the early 2020s). The library came from 5' RACE. This sample was sequenced with an Illumina NovaSeq 6000. TCRdb handled the public reads itself, with Q25 trimming in fastp and clone calling in MiXCR, and kept productive beta chains. Rows are unified per CDR3 protein, each entry keeping the most common DNA and genes. The table for this sample lists under 250,000 distinct CDR3 sequences; 9% to 10% of them were counted only once. 3% to 4% of the sample lies in the top ten. Source material: PBMCs or a T cell subset sorted from them (not recorded which). The receptors here all came from a man between 18 and 35 years old who had mild COVID-19 (a few samples of this study predate the infection). The sample titles of this study are shuffled in the database, so cell type and time point are left out; the donor was told from shared clones.

A few counts support this clonotype. The chain links TRBV12-3 or TRBV12-4 to TRBJ2-1; weak D call: TRBD2 (5 bases). V was clipped by 3 bases and J by 8 bases, with 11 bases between them. The CDR3 runs to 13 residues. CDR3 amino acids: CASSFIPGYEQFF. DNA of the CDR3: TGTGCCAGCAGTTTTATCCCGGGGTATGAGCAGTTCTTC.

This clonotype was counted a few times. This chain connects TRBV2 to TRBJ2-5; D is unresolved. Germline CDR1 is SNHLY and CDR2 is FYNNEI. The CDR3 length is 11 residues. The germline V and J ends were trimmed by 3 bases and 5 bases, with 4 bases remaining between them. The CDR3 bases are TGTGCCAGCAGTGATTGGGAGACCCAGTACTTC. This gives the protein CASSDWETQYF.

This clonotype has at least ten counts. This chain connects TRBV5-1 to TRBJ2-2; D gene uncertain. The germline V and J ends were trimmed by 6 bases and 3 bases, with 6 bases remaining between them. Germline V gene lookup returns CDR1 SGHRS and CDR2 YFSETQ. The CDR3 loop spans 12 amino acids. The CDR3 reads CASKIDTGELFF. The CDR3 DNA reads as TGCGCCAGCAAAATAGACACCGGGGAGCTGTTTTTT.

The sample holds many counts of this clonotype. The V and J genes are TRBV18 and TRBJ2-5; D gene uncertain. Germline V gene data show CDR1 as KGHSH and CDR2 as LQKENI. V lost 3 bases and J lost 5, with 16 bases in between. The length of the CDR3 is 15 residues. This chain's CDR3 is CASSPRGLDVETQYF. CDR3 nucleotide sequence: TGTGCCAGCTCACCGAGAGGCCTTGACGTGGAGACCCAGTACTTC.

This chain connects TRBV11-2 to TRBJ1-6, with D perhaps TRBD1 (6 bases). CDR1 and CDR2 (germline): SGHAT, FQNNGV. V lost 1 base and J 6 bases, leaving 10 bases between the germline ends. The CDR3 is made up of 15 amino acids. In nucleotides, the CDR3 is TGTGCCAGCAGCTTAGGCAGGGGATTTAATTCACCCCTCCACTTT. Encoded protein: CASSLGRGFNSPLHF.

This sequence joins TRBV2 and TRBJ1-5, with D possibly matching TRBD1 (6 bases). CDR1 and CDR2 (germline): SNHLY, FYNNEI. The CDR3 is 16 residues long. The V gene lost 6 bases and the J gene lost 6 bases, with 21 bases spanning the gap. CDR3 sequence reads: CASSEMVMGAGQPQHF. The CDR3 coding sequence is TGTGCCAGCAGCGAGATGGTAATGGGGGCTGGTCAGCCCCAGCATTTT.

This chain connects TRBV7-9 to TRBJ2-4; no definite D call. Germline assignment: CDR1 SEHNR and CDR2 FQNEAQ (reference sequence). The length of the CDR3 is 12 residues. Trimming pared 5 bases from V and 9 bases from J, leaving 11 bases between. CDR3 sequence reads: CASSVDRLIQYF. In DNA, the CDR3 is TGTGCCAGCAGCGTGGACCGACTCATTCAGTACTTC. Supplemented by reference TRBV7-9 and TRBJ2-4, the full variable domain reads DTGVSQNPRHKITKRGQNVTFRCDPISEHNRLYWYRQTLGQGPEFLTYFQNEAQLEKSRLLSDRFSAERPKGSFSTLEIQRTEQGDSAMYLCASSVDRLIQYFGAGTRLSVL.

This chain uses TRBV4-3 with TRBJ2-3; no reliable D call. CDR3 length: 13 amino acids. Germline V lookup: CDR1 LGHNA, CDR2 YSLEER. V was clipped by 0 bases and J by 6 bases, with 7 bases between them. The CDR3 protein is CASSQDPGDTQYF. The CDR3, as DNA: TGCGCCAGCAGCCAAGACCCTGGGGATACGCAGTATTTT.

This clonotype was found many times. The rearrangement links TRBV20-1 to TRBJ2-2; 10 bases map to TRBD1. V lost 0 bases and J lost 5; bases outside the gene matches: 9. Germline values: CDR1 DFQATT, CDR2 SNEGSKA (reference sequence). The length of the CDR3 is 17 residues. Here the CDR3 reads CSARDRVGTGVTGELFF. CDR3 bases: TGCAGTGCTAGAGATCGGGTCGGGACAGGGGTGACCGGGGAGCTGTTTTTT.

This rearrangement joins TRBV14 to TRBJ1-3; 7 positions agree with TRBD1. Germline V gene sequence: CDR1 SGHDN, CDR2 FVKESK. The V and J ends lost 4 bases and 2 bases, in that order; junction bases with no gene match: 2. The CDR3 has 14 amino acids. CDR3 bases: TGTGCCAGCAGCCTTACAGGGGCTGGAAACACCATATATTTT. Amino acid sequence: CASSLTGAGNTIYF. Based on the CDR3 plus reference TRBV14 and TRBJ1-3, the full variable domain is EAGVTQFPSHSVIEKGQTVTLRCDPISGHDNLYWYRRVMGKEIKFLLHFVKESKQDESGMPNNRFLAERTGGTYSTLKVQPAELEDSGVYFCASSLTGAGNTIYFGEGSWLTVV.

The chain combines TRBV6-2 or TRBV6-3 with TRBJ2-3, with a tentative D call TRBD2 (6 bases). The V end lost 2 bases, the J end lost 2 bases, and 14 bases lay between the germline ends. CDR1 is MNHEY, CDR2 SVGEGT, per germline. The CDR3 totals 16 residues. Here the CDR3 DNA reads TGTGCCAGCAGTTACATCTCGGGGGAAATCACAGATACGCAGTATTTT. Translating it yields CASSYISGEITDTQYF.

A few counts support this clonotype. This chain uses TRBV6-1 with TRBJ1-6; a possible D gene is TRBD1 (5 bases). The ends were cut back, 4 bases at V and 10 bases at J, with 17 bases in the middle. Germline V gene sequence: CDR1 MNHNS, CDR2 SASEGT. The CDR3 covers 15 residues. CDR3 in DNA: TGTGCCAGCAGTGGAGCCGCGGGGGTTTACTCACCCCTCCACTTT. Protein: CASSGAAGVYSPLHF.